Described below is a single TCR beta chain sequence and its context. The target of this receptor is not known. Nothing much larger sits one base from this clone, and base qualities are not available. The data stem from a study of OX40 agonist ivuxolimab in advanced cancers. Background on the whole study: Ivuxolimab, which targeted the costimulatory receptor OX40 (CD134), was an agonistic, fully human IgG2 monoclonal antibody. Intravenous ivuxolimab was administered to patients every 2 weeks at six dose levels: 0.01, 0.1, 0.3, 1.5, 3 and 10 mg/kg. Among the approximately 54 dose-escalation patients, about 19 had hepatocellular carcinoma, about 15 melanoma, 9 renal cell carcinoma and 9 head and neck cancer. In the dose-escalation cohort, 70% to 85% of patients were male, and the mean age was approximately 60 years, with a range of 23 to 79. Patients were allowed to have had prior anti-PD-1, anti-PD-L1 or anti-CTLA-4 therapy, and around 40% of the dose-escalation patients had previously received checkpoint inhibitors. Partial responses occurred in three dose-escalation patients: two with cutaneous melanoma and one with hepatocellular carcinoma. Peripheral TCRbeta sequencing was intended to test whether TCR sequence diversity was altered and clonal T-cell expansion was caused by ivuxolimab. The monotherapy dose-escalation portion (N of about 50 patients) of the phase I ivuxolimab trial is reported in the paper.

Patients with a history of autoimmune disease or receiving systemic immunosuppression were excluded from the trial. Peripheral blood for TCR sequencing was drawn from every dose cohort at baseline, at cycle 4 day 1 and at cycle 7 day 1. Samples came from an open-label, multicenter, first-in-human phase I dose-escalation trial of ivuxolimab. The trial enrolled adults with locally advanced or metastatic head and neck squamous cell, hepatocellular, melanoma or renal cell carcinoma. Before TCR sequencing, CD4+ T cells and CD8+ T cells from peripheral blood were sorted into separate populations. On the study overall, not on this receptor specifically: After ivuxolimab, CD8+ T cells had more expanded clones than CD4+ T cells on average. In partial responders in the 0.1-3.0 mg/kg groups, normalized peripheral clonal expansion was found to be among the lowest, especially among CD8+ T cells. At doses of 0.1 to 3.0 mg/kg, clonal expansion of both CD4+ and CD8+ blood T cells was observed from baseline to week 6. Low levels of normalized T-cell clonal expansion were also seen in some patients who did not respond. Antigen specificity was not determined for the clonally expanded peripheral T cells.

Trimming takes 2 bases from V and 7 bases from J, and the germline ends sit 17 bases apart. Counted from cysteine to phenylalanine, this CDR3 has 14 amino acids. The read is trimmed to its CDR3 DNA, 42 bases read in frame from base 1. The germline V gene encodes CDR1 GTSNPN and CDR2 SVGIG (reference sequence). Genomic DNA was extracted from sorted cells for sequencing of the TCRbeta CDR3 region. The immunoSEQ Assay was used to sequence the TCRbeta CDR3 regions. In its TCRdb copy, this immuneACCESS table keeps in-frame sequences only and misses some clones. Where compared with another copy, unresolved V genes explain less than half of these, and the others have no known cause. The sample yields approximately 75,000 clones; around 90% were counted once. In total, the top ten clones hold over 0.3% of the sample.

This clonotype originated in an adult with an advanced solid tumor such as melanoma, head and neck, liver or kidney cancer. The chain is made from TRBV30 and TRBJ2-5, with TRBD1 tentatively as D gene (6 bases match). Material: CD4+ or CD8+ T cells sorted from blood, obtained in a trial of the OX40 agonist ivuxolimab. The DNA reads as follows: TGTGCCTGGAGTCGCCCAGGGGTTTCAGGGACCCAGTACTTC. Its coded protein is CAWSRPGVSGTQYF.